Listed below are T cell receptor beta chains from one sample, sequenced in a study of T cell changes during pregnancy in multiple sclerosis. The data were produced by immunoSEQ multiplex PCR, yet TCRdb's version contains in-frame clones alone and is incomplete. The sample records about 40,000 clones, around 91% being singletons. The specimen was CD4+ T cells from peripheral blood mononuclear cells, collected before pregnancy. The origin of the receptors is a female donor with multiple sclerosis, enrolled in a pregnancy study. Each CDR3 is given with its conserved first and last residue. The D gene is left open where the match is weak. Not all rows give a size; the values are once, few, many and, for expanded clones, a class.

d_call,j_call,v_call,clone_size,cdr3_length,cdr3_nt,cdr3_aa
-,TRBJ1-2,TRBV19,-,13,TGTGCCAGTAGTAAACCCGGGGAGGCTGGCTACACCTTC,CASSKPGEAGYTF
-,TRBJ2-1,TRBV25-1,-,12,TGTGCTGCCCGGGGGATCTACAATGAGCAGTTCTTC,CAARGIYNEQFF
TRBD2,TRBJ2-1,TRBV18,-,15,TGTGCCAGCTCACCGGCTAGCGGGGGTCACAATGAGCAGTTCTTC,CASSPASGGHNEQFF
TRBD2,TRBJ2-1,TRBV7-3,-,15,TGTGCCAGCAGCCCTATAGCGGGAGAGGAGAATGAGCAGTTCTTC,CASSPIAGEENEQFF
-,TRBJ2-7,TRBV7-2,-,12,TGTGCCAGCAGCTTGACAGGCTACGAGCAGTACTTC,CASSLTGYEQYF
-,TRBJ2-7,TRBV5-1,few,14,TGCGCCAGCAGCTTGGACGGGAGCGGCTACGAGCAGTACTTC,CASSLDGSGYEQYF
-,TRBJ2-1,TRBV2,-,16,TGTGCCAGCACCTCTCGACTGAGGAGCTCCTACAATGAGCAGTTCTTC,CASTSRLRSSYNEQFF
TRBD2,TRBJ2-1,TRBV28,-,14,TGTGCCAGTCCTCCAGGGCGGGAGGGTAATGAGCAGTTCTTC,CASPPGREGNEQFF
-,TRBJ2-7,TRBV4-1,-,11,TGCGCCAGCAGCAGAGAGGCAGAGCAGTACTTC,CASSREAEQYF
TRBD1,TRBJ2-5,TRBV9,-,13,TGTGCCAGCAGGGGGACAGGGACAGAGACCCAGTACTTC,CASRGTGTETQYF
TRBD2,TRBJ2-3,TRBV4-3,once,16,TGCGCCAGCAGCCGACTAGCGGGAGTCCCCACAGATACGCAGTATTTT,CASSRLAGVPTDTQYF
TRBD1,TRBJ1-2,TRBV19,once,16,TGTGCCAGTAGTATCAAAGGACAGGCCGCCTTTTTTGGCTACACCTTC,CASSIKGQAAFFGYTF
-,TRBJ2-1,TRBV5-1,-,13,TGCGCCAGCAGCTTGTCTCTAGCGTATGAGCAGTTCTTC,CASSLSLAYEQFF
-,TRBJ2-7,TRBV10-3,-,11,TGTGCCATCAGTGAGGGGGCCGAGCAGTACTTC,CAISEGAEQYF
TRBD1,TRBJ2-7,TRBV7-9,-,15,TGTGCCAGCAGCTTAGCAGGGGGCGGTTACTACGAGCAGTACTTC,CASSLAGGGYYEQYF
TRBD1,TRBJ2-7,TRBV30,-,12,TGTGCCATAGGACAGGGCTTTGGCGAGCAGTACTTC,CAIGQGFGEQYF